These 16 T cell receptor beta chains were all obtained from the same sample, sequenced in a study of blood T cells in healthy people across ages. The authors ran a second PCR of 7 to 11 cycles using a sample-barcoded 5' primer and a J-beta primer mix. Each CDR3 protein is one row after TCRdb ran MiXCR on the 5' RACE reads. The sample has about 730,000 distinct CDR3 sequences, roughly two fifths seen once. Sequenced input: blood. Receptor source: an older woman in good health.

This clonotype has just a few counts. The chain links TRBV7-3 to TRBJ2-7; tentative D call: TRBD2 (6 bases). Per germline, CDR1 SGHTA and CDR2 FQGTGA. The CDR3 loop spans 15 amino acids. The V end was cut by 1 base, the J end by 0 bases, with 10 bases between. The CDR3 sequence is CASSLRRDVSYEQYF. The CDR3 region has the DNA TGTGCCAGCAGCTTAAGGCGGGATGTCTCCTACGAGCAGTACTTC.

Details on this clonotype: Mismatch with germline at one junction end may stem from a read error. The chain couples TRBV3-1 to TRBJ2-5; tentative D call: TRBD2 (5 bases). Per germline, CDR1 LGHDT and CDR2 YNNKEL (reference sequence). This CDR3 has 16 residues. Written as DNA, the CDR3 is TGTGCCAGCAGCCAAGGATCCGGACTGATAGAGGAGACCCAGTACTTT. It specifies CASSQGSGLIEETQYF.

The V call is TRBV20-1, the J call TRBJ2-7; no clear D gene. The CDR3 consists of 11 residues. Between the trimmed V and J ends, which lost 1 base and 5 bases, there was a span of 6 bases. Germline CDR1 reads DFQATT; CDR2 reads SNEGSKA (reference sequence). CDR3 in amino acids: CSARGLNEQYF. For the CDR3, the DNA is TGCAGTGCTAGAGGGCTCAACGAGCAGTACTTC.

A word on this clonotype: This sequence may be a read error, since a much larger clone differs from it by one base. The rearrangement uses TRBV29-1 and TRBJ2-7; a weak D match, TRBD1 (5 bases). Germline V gene data show CDR1 as SQVTM and CDR2 as ANQGSEA. The CDR3 is 12 amino acids. This chain's CDR3 is CRVETASYEQYF. The CDR3 DNA sequence: TGCAGGGTTGAGACAGCCTCCTACGAGCAGTACTTC.

J is TRBJ1-2 and V is TRBV28; the D gene is possibly TRBD1 (5 bases). CDR1 is MDHEN, CDR2 SYDVKM, per germline. The CDR3 has 19 amino acids. V lost 6 bases, J lost 1 base, and 27 bases lay in between. The CDR3 sequence is CASRQLADYRDFLNYGYTF. In nucleotides, the CDR3 is TGTGCCAGCAGGCAATTGGCTGATTACCGGGACTTCCTTAACTATGGCTACACCTTC.

A few counts support this clonotype. The V and J genes are TRBV12-3 or TRBV12-4 and TRBJ1-2; TRBD1 agrees at 8 bases. The CDR3 is 15 amino acids. Germline trimming cut 5 bases from V and 6 bases from J; bases unmatched to any gene: 11. CDR3 loop: CASSIPQGARDGYTF. The CDR3 nucleotides are TGTGCCAGCAGTATACCTCAGGGGGCAAGGGATGGCTACACCTTC.

This clonotype has just a few counts. The rearrangement uses TRBV19 and TRBJ1-4; D is unclear. In germline, CDR1 is LNHDA, CDR2 SQIVND (reference sequence). V lost 2 bases and J 7 bases, leaving 8 bases between the germline ends. The CDR3 has 13 residues. CDR3 DNA: TGTGCCAGTAGTATATCGGTCAGTGAAAAACTGTTTTTT. Its protein product is CASSISVSEKLFF. Looking up the rest from reference TRBV19 and TRBJ1-4 gives the full variable domain: DGGITQSPKYLFRKEGQNVTLSCEQNLNHDAMYWYRQDPGQGLRLIYYSQIVNDFQKGDIAEGYSVSREKKESFPLTVTSAQKNPTAFYLCASSISVSEKLFFGSGTQLSVL.

About this clonotype itself: An end of the junction does not agree with germline; a read error may underlie this. J is TRBJ2-7 and V is TRBV7-6; the match to TRBD2 covers 7 bases. Germline V CDR1 and CDR2: SGHVS, FNYEAQ. The CDR3 loop spans 15 amino acids. The CDR3 loop reads CASSQGLDNPYEQHF. In DNA, the CDR3 is TGTGCCAGCAGCCAAGGACTAGACAACCCCTACGAGCAGCACTTC.

This clonotype was seen a handful of times. The chain joins TRBV5-6 to TRBJ1-2; 9 bases are shared with TRBD1. Germline V gene sequence: CDR1 SGHDT, CDR2 YYEEEE. The V segment lost 0 bases and the J segment 8 bases; nucleotides outside the gene matches: 5. The CDR3 loop spans 14 amino acids. DNA of the CDR3: TGTGCCAGCAGCTTGGACAGGGGGCGCAGCGGCTACACCTTC. It yields the protein CASSLDRGRSGYTF.

The chain recombines TRBV24-1 with TRBJ2-4; 8 positions agree with TRBD1. The J call may be mistaken, given a closer DNA end match to TRBJ2-7. Germline CDR1 KGHDR, CDR2 SFDVKD. CDR3 size: 20 residues. The CDR3 DNA is TGTGCCACCAGTGCTGCCCCCGGGACAGGAAGCACCTATCCTACGATCGAGCAGTACTTC. It yields the protein CATSAAPGTGSTYPTIEQYF.

A note on this clonotype: One end of the junction does not line up with germline, which may come from a read error. The chain recombines TRBV29-1 with TRBJ1-2; 7 nucleotides align to TRBD1. This CDR3 is built from 13 residues. Germline V gene data show CDR1 as SQVTM and CDR2 as ANQGSEA. The CDR3 region is CSGEGIQGYGYTF. The CDR3, as DNA: TGCAGCGGTGAAGGGATACAGGGGTATGGCTACACCTTC.

As for this clonotype: One base away lies a much larger clone, so this may be a sequencing read error. This chain connects TRBV29-1 to TRBJ2-1, with D perhaps TRBD1 (6 bases). V was pared by 8 bases and J by 13 bases, with 27 bases between. CDR1 is SQVTM and CDR2 is ANQGSEA in the germline V gene. CDR3 length: 14 residues. The CDR3 reads CSKYPRTAQETQFF. The CDR3 coding sequence is TGCAGCAAGTACCCTCGGACAGCTCAAGAGACCCAGTTCTTC.

The genes are TRBV27 and TRBJ2-4; TRBD1 is a possible D gene (5 bases). TRBJ2-5 explains the end of the DNA better; the J call may be wrong. Germline V CDR1 and CDR2: MNHEY, SMNVEV (reference sequence). The CDR3 has 16 amino acids. DNA for the CDR3: TGTGCCAGCAGCCCCTCAGGCAGGGCGATTCAAGAGACCCAGTACTTC. The encoded protein is CASSPSGRAIQETQYF.

This clonotype was recorded at least ten times. The CDR3 loop is CASSYRDRNQPQHF. The CDR3 DNA sequence: TGTGCCAGCAGCTACAGGGATCGAAATCAGCCCCAGCATTTT. The chain employs TRBV27 and TRBJ1-5; TRBD1 might be the D (6 bases). The CDR3 spans 14 residues. The germline V gene encodes CDR1 MNHEY and CDR2 SMNVEV (reference sequence). The V and J ends lost 6 bases and 4 bases respectively, with 13 bases between them.

This clonotype was seen only once. The J gene is TRBJ2-5, the V gene TRBV6-2 or TRBV6-3; TRBD2 aligns across 7 bases. Germline V gives CDR1 MNHEY, CDR2 SVGEGT. This CDR3 has 13 amino acids. V lost 6 bases and J lost 2; bases outside the gene matches: 3. The CDR3 nucleotides are TGTGCCAGCAGGGGACTAACTCAAGAGACCCAGTACTTC. Translated, it gives CASRGLTQETQYF.

The chain employs TRBV12-3 or TRBV12-4 and TRBJ2-2; D tentatively fits TRBD1 or TRBD2 (5 bases each). This CDR3 has 13 residues. Trimming left V 10 bases short and J 7 bases short, with 16 bases between. CDR3 sequence: CATQRGRSGELFF. The CDR3 DNA reads TGTGCCACCCAGAGGGGTAGGAGCGGGGAGCTGTTTTTT.